The T cell receptor beta chain under discussion was sequenced for a study of blood T cell repertoires in COVID-19. Background on the study: Both acute and convalescent COVID-19 samples were obtained from the United States, Italy and Spain. Sample material is recorded as cDNA or gDNA derived from T cells, B-cell-depleted T cells, or PBMCs.

Germline V gives CDR1 LGHDT, CDR2 YNNKEL (reference sequence). The CDR3 has 15 residues. V was trimmed by 1 base and J by 6 bases, leaving 13 bases between them. Original processing notes: For nucleated cells, counts were estimated from reference gene primer amplification. Generated by immunoSEQ multiplex PCR, the TCRdb table keeps only in-frame clones and is missing some. The V and J calls and clone size were taken over from that table, and D and trimming were inferred from the DNA. The table shows some 130,000 clones, with about 88% occurring only once. This TCR was recovered from a man over 45 with active COVID-19. The source material was peripheral blood. This sequence joins TRBV3-1 (or the pseudogene TRBV3-2) and TRBJ2-1, with TRBD1 as a possible D gene (6 bases). CDR3 nucleotides: TGTGCCAGCAGCCAAGGGGGGCAAGCCCCCAATGAGCAGTTCTTC. This encodes CASSQGGQAPNEQFF.